Following are 19 T cell receptor beta chains from one sample sequenced in a study of a mutant IDH1 vaccine in newly diagnosed glioma. Their target antigens are unknown. Time point: week 11, during vaccination. The investigators gave 300 ug of mutant IDH1 20-mer peptide in each vaccine dose, together with topical imiquimod. Generated by immunoSEQ multiplex PCR, the TCRdb table keeps only in-frame clones and is missing some. This table holds under 55,000 clones, 91% found once. The sequencing here drew on PBMCs, taken from a glioma patient whose treatment included an IDH1 peptide vaccine. These receptors were collected from a man in his fifties with glioma.

V is TRBV7-2 and J is TRBJ1-4; D is uncertain. The CDR3 loop spans 13 amino acids. V was shortened by 5 bases and J by 10 bases, with 14 bases between the two germline ends. Germline lookup yields CDR1 SGHTA and CDR2 FQGNSA. The CDR3 nucleotides read TGTGCCAGCAGCCCACCGGGCAGAGGAAAACTGTTTTTT. It translates to CASSPPGRGKLFF.

The V gene is TRBV7-2, the J gene TRBJ2-6, with 8 bases that match TRBD1. CDR3 length equals 17 residues. Germline CDR1 SGHTA, CDR2 FQGNSA. V lost 5 bases, J lost 0 bases, and 6 bases stayed unmatched. The CDR3 protein is CASSGRGQSSGANVLTF. The CDR3 coding sequence is TGTGCCAGCAGCGGCAGGGGGCAAAGCTCTGGGGCCAACGTCCTGACTTTC.

This sequence joins TRBV4-1 and TRBJ1-5; D possibly corresponds to TRBD1 (6 bases). The germline V and J ends were trimmed by 3 bases and 3 bases, with 12 bases remaining between them. The CDR3 length is 15 residues. The germline V gene has CDR1 MGHRA and CDR2 YSYEKL. This chain's CDR3 is CASSQKGGNNQPQHF. As DNA, the CDR3 is TGCGCCAGCAGCCAGAAGGGGGGGAACAATCAGCCCCAGCATTTT.

This clone was seen a single time. The chain uses TRBV15 and TRBJ2-1, with D possibly matching TRBD2 (5 bases). The germline gives CDR1 LNHNV, CDR2 YYDKDF (reference sequence). V lost 1 base to trimming and J lost 2 bases, with 12 bases between them. CDR3 length: 16 amino acids. The chain's CDR3 is CATSRVGGPAYNEQFF. DNA of the CDR3: TGTGCCACCAGCAGAGTTGGCGGGCCCGCCTACAATGAGCAGTTCTTC. The whole variable domain, remainder taken from reference TRBV15 and TRBJ2-1, is DAMVIQNPRYQVTQFGKPVTLSCSQTLNHNVMYWYQQKSSQAPKLLFHYYDKDFNNEADTPDNFQSRRPNTSFCFLDIRSPGLGDTAMYLCATSRVGGPAYNEQFFGPGTRLTVL.

The chain has TRBV27 and TRBJ1-5, with TRBD1 identical over 9 bases. This CDR3 is 16 amino acids long. V was pared by 5 bases and J by 3 bases, with 8 bases of the junction left unmatched. The V gene's germline CDR1 is MNHEY and CDR2 SMNVEV (reference sequence). The CDR3, as DNA: TGTGCCAGCAGTCCATGGACAGGGGCGGACAATCAGCCCCAGCATTTT. This codes for CASSPWTGADNQPQHF.

The chain is built from TRBV7-2 and TRBJ2-5; 10 bases map to TRBD2. Germline loops: CDR1 SGHTA, CDR2 FQGNSA. This CDR3 contains 15 residues. V trimming: 3 bases; J trimming: 4 bases; junction bases outside the gene matches: 5. The DNA for the CDR3 is TGTGCCAGCAGCTTTCCTACTAGCGGGGTAGAGACCCAGTACTTC. The encoded protein is CASSFPTSGVETQYF.

The rearrangement uses TRBV4-3 and TRBJ1-6, with D possibly being TRBD1 (6 bases). Germline-derived CDR1 and CDR2 are LGHNA and YSLEER. Trimming took 0 bases from V and 8 from J, leaving 14 bases between them. This CDR3 spans 16 amino acids. The CDR3 coding sequence is TGCGCCAGCAGCCAAGATTACGGGGGCCCCTATTCACCCCTCCACTTT. Amino acid sequence: CASSQDYGGPYSPLHF.

The V and J genes are TRBV5-1 and TRBJ2-7, with 7 positions matching TRBD2. The CDR3 sequence is 14 residues long. Germline V gene data show CDR1 as SGHRS and CDR2 as YFSETQ. V was clipped by 2 bases and J by 3 bases; unmatched bases: 5. The CDR3 region has the DNA TGCGCCAGCAGCTTCTCTAGCGGAAGCTACGAGCAGTACTTC. Residues: CASSFSSGSYEQYF.

This chain connects TRBV7-2 to TRBJ1-2; possible D gene TRBD1, 6 bases. This CDR3 is built from 14 residues. V was cut by 2 bases and J by 1 base, with 8 bases left in between. CDR1 SGHTA and CDR2 FQGNSA come from the germline V gene. CDR3 in DNA: TGTGCCAGCAGCTTACAGGGGCGTAACTATGGCTACACCTTC. It codes for CASSLQGRNYGYTF.

Only one count was recorded for this clone. The chain recombines TRBV28 with TRBJ1-2; 7 positions agree with TRBD1. V lost 7 bases to trimming and J lost 7 bases; unmatched junction nucleotides: 9. This CDR3 has 13 amino acids. CDR1 MDHEN and CDR2 SYDVKM come from the germline V gene. The chain's CDR3 is CASTKTGIFGYTF. In DNA form, the CDR3 reads TGTGCCAGCACTAAGACAGGGATCTTTGGCTACACCTTC.

This chain joins TRBV9 and TRBJ1-1; D is uncertain. From germline, CDR1 is SGDLS and CDR2 YYNGEE. The V gene lost 4 bases and the J gene lost 0 bases, with 7 bases spanning the gap. The CDR3 totals 13 residues. CDR3 sequence reads: CASSPLVNTEAFF. The DNA of the CDR3 is TGTGCCAGCAGCCCCCTGGTGAACACTGAAGCTTTCTTT.

The gene calls are TRBV6-6 and TRBJ1-2; the D gene is possibly TRBD1 (5 bases). V gave up 3 bases and J gave up 2 bases, with 10 bases separating them. This CDR3 spans 14 amino acids. Germline values: CDR1 MNHNY, CDR2 SVGAGI (reference sequence). DNA for the CDR3: TGTGCCAGCAGTTATGGGGGTGGGAACTATGGCTACACCTTC. Translated, it gives CASSYGGGNYGYTF.

V and J are TRBV9 and TRBJ1-1, with 7 bases aligning to TRBD1. The germline gives CDR1 SGDLS, CDR2 YYNGEE. The CDR3 has 15 residues. V shed 0 bases, J shed 5 bases, and the junction held 7 bases outside the gene matches. The CDR3 region is CASSVGGGAGTEAFF. CDR3 bases: TGTGCCAGCAGCGTAGGAGGGGGCGCTGGGACTGAAGCTTTCTTT.

The chain employs TRBV28 and TRBJ2-1, with 8 bases aligning to TRBD2. Trimming removed 3 bases from V and 7 bases from J; junction bases left unmatched: 8. Per germline, CDR1 MDHEN and CDR2 SYDVKM. This CDR3 is 15 amino acids long. The CDR3 region has the DNA TGTGCCAGCAGTTTCCCAGCGGGAGCTCGGAATGAGCAGTTCTTC. Encoded protein: CASSFPAGARNEQFF.

The chain is built from TRBV27 and TRBJ2-3; TRBD1 is a possible D gene (5 bases). CDR3 length: 14 amino acids. V dropped 8 bases and J dropped 2 bases, with 14 bases sitting between them. CDR1 and CDR2 (germline): MNHEY, SMNVEV (reference sequence). The CDR3 DNA reads TGTGCCAGCCTAGGGGCGCCTCTCACAGATACGCAGTATTTT. This sequence encodes CASLGAPLTDTQYF.

J is TRBJ1-6 and V is TRBV4-2; D unresolved. V shed 0 bases and J shed 14 bases, with 11 bases lying between them. Germline V lookup: CDR1 LGHNA, CDR2 YNFKEQ. The CDR3 is 13 residues long. The CDR3 DNA sequence: TGTGCCAGCAGCCAAGATCCCAGCATCACCCTCCACTTT. Residues: CASSQDPSITLHF.

This clone has a single count. The chain uses TRBV12-2 and TRBJ2-4; the D call of TRBD2 is as the table states it, not checked on the DNA. TRBV12-2 is a recognized pseudogene. CDR3 length: 21 residues. The CDR3 coding sequence is TGTGCAAGTCGCTTAGTATTGGTCCGGGAGATATCACTCCTAGCCAAAAACATTCAGTACTTC. Encoded protein: CASRLVLVREISLLAKNIQYF.

This clone has only one observation. The CDR3 DNA sequence: TGTGCCAGCAGTTGGGGCACGGGCGAGCAGTACTTC. As protein: CASSWGTGEQYF. The rearrangement uses TRBV27 and TRBJ2-7, with D maybe TRBD1 (5 bases). Between the trimmed V and J ends, which lost 4 bases and 6 bases, there was a span of 10 bases. There are 12 residues in the CDR3. Germline V CDR1 and CDR2: MNHEY, SMNVEV (reference sequence).

V and J are TRBV6-5 and TRBJ2-7, with 10 bases identical to TRBD1. Trimming cost V 2 bases and J 1 base; bases outside gene matches: 5. The CDR3 is 16 amino acids. The germline gives CDR1 MNHEY, CDR2 SVGAGI. Written as DNA, the CDR3 is TGTGCCAGCAGTTACCCGACAGGGGGCGGGTCCTACGAGCAGTACTTC. Its translation is CASSYPTGGGSYEQYF.